This TCR beta chain was recorded in a study of cytomegalovirus exposure and HLA in healthy donors. General study points: Some V segments (TRBV6-2 and TRBV6-3 among them) were excluded as indistinguishable.

Regarding this clone: The antigen is unknown.

With 9 bases removed from V and 0 bases from J, the gap between germline ends came to 8 bases. Germline V gene data show CDR1 as MRHNA and CDR2 as SNTAGT. The CDR3 has 12 amino acids. Primers: 60 Vbeta forward and 13 Jbeta reverse. Assay used: immunoSEQ multiplex PCR; TCRdb lists only in-frame clones, some missing. This sample's table has some 39,000 clones. Sequenced: PBMCs. The source is a man between 25 and 39 years old in good health and CMV-seronegative. V usage is TRBV6-4 and J usage is TRBJ1-2, with TRBD1 as a possible D gene (6 bases). CDR3 sequence reads: CARDSPNYGYTF. The CDR3 DNA reads TGTGCCAGGGACAGTCCTAACTATGGCTACACCTTC.